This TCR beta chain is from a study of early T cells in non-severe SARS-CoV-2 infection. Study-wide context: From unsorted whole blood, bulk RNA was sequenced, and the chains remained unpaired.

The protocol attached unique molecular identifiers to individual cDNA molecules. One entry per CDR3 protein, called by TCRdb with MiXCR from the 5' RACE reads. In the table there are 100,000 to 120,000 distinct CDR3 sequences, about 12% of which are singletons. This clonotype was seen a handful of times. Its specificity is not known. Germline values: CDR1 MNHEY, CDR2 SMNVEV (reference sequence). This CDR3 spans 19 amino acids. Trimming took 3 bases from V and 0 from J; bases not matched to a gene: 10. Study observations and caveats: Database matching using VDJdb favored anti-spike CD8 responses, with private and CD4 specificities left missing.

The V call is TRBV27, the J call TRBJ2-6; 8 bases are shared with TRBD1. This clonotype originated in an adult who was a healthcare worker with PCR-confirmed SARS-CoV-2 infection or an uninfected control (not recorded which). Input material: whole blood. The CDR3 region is CASSLGPGQGNSGANVLTF. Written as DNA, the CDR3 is TGTGCCAGCAGTTTGGGCCCCGGACAGGGCAACTCTGGGGCCAACGTCCTGACTTTC.